What follows are 25 T cell receptor beta chains derived from one specimen sequenced in a study of T cell changes during pregnancy in multiple sclerosis. The protocol was immunoSEQ multiplex PCR, while the TCRdb copy is restricted to in-frame clones and leaves out a portion. This table holds about 57,000 clones, about nine tenths found once. The sequenced sample was peripheral blood, obtained in the first trimester of pregnancy. The receptors come from a female donor in good health, enrolled as a control in a pregnancy study.

In this sample, this clone is medium-sized (0.01 to 0.1%). The chain combines TRBV28 with TRBJ1-2, with TRBD1 identical over 11 bases. The germline gives CDR1 MDHEN, CDR2 SYDVKM. This CDR3 region has 17 residues. J was trimmed by 3 bases and V by 6 bases; bases with no gene match: 12. CDR3 sequence: CASSPVTGQGAYYGYTF. The CDR3 region has the DNA TGTGCCAGCAGCCCCGTTACCGGACAGGGGGCGTACTATGGCTACACCTTC.

In DNA, the CDR3 is TGTGCCAGCAGCGTACTCTCCGGGGGCTCTGGGGCCAACGTCCTGACTTTC. Residues: CASSVLSGGSGANVLTF. V gene TRBV9 combines with J gene TRBJ2-6, with D perhaps TRBD2 (6 bases). Trimming shortened V by 1 base and J by 0 bases, and 11 bases separated the two germline ends. The germline V gene has CDR1 SGDLS and CDR2 YYNGEE. CDR3 size: 17 residues.

The gene calls are TRBV7-9 and TRBJ2-2, with D perhaps TRBD1 (5 bases). Germline loops: CDR1 SEHNR, CDR2 FQNEAQ (reference sequence). V was trimmed by 5 bases and J by 6 bases, leaving 10 bases between them. CDR3 length: 13 amino acids. Here the CDR3 DNA reads TGTGCCAGCAGCCACGACAGTTCCGGGGAGCTGTTTTTT. It specifies CASSHDSSGELFF.

V is TRBV30 and J is TRBJ2-5; D perhaps matches TRBD2 (5 bases). V lost 1 base and J lost 5, with 14 bases in between. The germline CDR1 and CDR2 sequences are GTSNPN and SVGIG (reference sequence). CDR3 length: 14 residues. The CDR3 coding sequence is TGTGCCTGGAGTGACGGACTGTTGGCGGAGACCCAGTACTTC. It encodes CAWSDGLLAETQYF.

The rearrangement joins TRBV6-6 to TRBJ2-7; tentatively, D is TRBD1 (6 bases). V was trimmed by 2 bases and J by 4 bases, leaving 12 bases between them. Germline CDR1 and CDR2: MNHNY and SVGAGI (reference sequence). The CDR3 totals 14 residues. The CDR3 loop reads CASSYPERGYEQYF. CDR3 nucleotides: TGTGCCAGCAGTTACCCCGAGAGGGGGTACGAGCAGTACTTC.

The rearrangement uses TRBV29-1 and TRBJ1-5; D ambiguous. CDR3 length: 13 amino acids. The V end was cut by 7 bases, the J end by 4 bases, with 14 bases between. The germline V gene has CDR1 SQVTM and CDR2 ANQGSEA. The CDR3 bases are TGCAGCGCCCGCCGAGGGCTTAATCAGCCCCAGCATTTT. It encodes CSARRGLNQPQHF.

CDR3 sequence reads: CASSFTAKGEQYF. In nucleotides, the CDR3 is TGTGCCAGCAGCTTTACGGCGAAGGGGGAGCAGTACTTC. The chain carries TRBV7-6 and TRBJ2-7; D is possibly TRBD1 (5 bases). The CDR3 has 13 amino acids. Trimming shortened V by 3 bases and J by 7 bases, and 13 bases separated the two germline ends. Per germline, CDR1 SGHVS and CDR2 FNYEAQ.

A single count supports this clone. The chain has TRBV19 and TRBJ1-2; D perhaps matches TRBD1 (5 bases). V was trimmed by 4 bases and J by 4 bases, leaving 10 bases between them. CDR3 size: 13 residues. Per the germline V gene, CDR1 is LNHDA and CDR2 is SQIVND (reference sequence). CDR3 sequence: CASSTGLSYGYTF. CDR3 bases: TGTGCCAGTAGTACGGGACTGTCCTATGGCTACACCTTC.

This chain joins TRBV7-2 and TRBJ2-3; the match to TRBD2 covers 10 bases. The germline CDR1 and CDR2 sequences are SGHTA and FQGNSA. This CDR3 contains 16 residues. Germline trimming cut 3 bases from V and 5 bases from J; bases unmatched to any gene: 8. DNA for the CDR3: TGTGCCAGCAGCTTGACGGCTAGCGGGAGAGTAGATACGCAGTATTTT. It translates to CASSLTASGRVDTQYF. Full variable domain (outside the CDR3, taken from reference TRBV7-2 and TRBJ2-3): GAGVSQSPSNKVTEKGKDVELRCDPISGHTALYWYRQSLGQGLEFLIYFQGNSAPDKSGLPSDRFSAERTGGSVSTLTIQRTQQEDSAVYLCASSLTASGRVDTQYFGPGTRLTVL.

This sequence joins TRBV5-1 and TRBJ2-5; 9 nucleotides agree with TRBD2. TRBJ2-7 explains the end of the DNA better; the J call may be wrong. The CDR3 is made up of 15 amino acids. Germline-derived CDR1 and CDR2 are SGHRS and YFSETQ. CDR3 loop: CASSPGLAASYEQYF. In nucleotides, the CDR3 is TGCGCCAGCAGCCCGGGACTAGCCGCTTCCTACGAGCAGTACTTC.

The V call is TRBV29-1, the J call TRBJ2-5; 9 positions match TRBD1. The end of the DNA fits TRBJ2-7 better, so the J call may be wrong. Germline assignment: CDR1 SQVTM and CDR2 ANQGSEA. CDR3 length: 13 amino acids. In nucleotides, the CDR3 is TGCAGCGTTGCCGGGACAGGGAGTTTCGAGCAGTACTTC. This gives the protein CSVAGTGSFEQYF.

The chain has TRBV7-9 and TRBJ2-5, with TRBD2 identical over 14 bases. Per the germline V gene, CDR1 is SEHNR and CDR2 is FQNEAQ (reference sequence). The V and J ends lost 3 bases and 5 bases, in that order; junction bases with no gene match: 11. The CDR3 consists of 18 residues. The chain's CDR3 is CASSFPAGLAGVGETQYF. The CDR3 coding sequence is TGTGCCAGCAGCTTCCCCGCGGGACTAGCGGGAGTGGGTGAGACCCAGTACTTC.

The V and J genes are TRBV2 and TRBJ2-1; D not resolved. The CDR3 spans 11 residues. Germline CDR1 is SNHLY and CDR2 is FYNNEI. Trimming stripped 7 bases from V and 2 bases from J, with 3 bases between. The CDR3 nucleotides read TGTGCCAGCATAACCTACAATGAGCAGTTCTTC. It is translated as CASITYNEQFF.

The chain links TRBV6-1 to TRBJ1-5; TRBD1 matches 9 bases. Germline CDR1 reads MNHNS; CDR2 reads SASEGT. The CDR3 extends over 13 amino acids. V lost 6 bases, J lost 7 bases, and 4 bases stayed unmatched. The CDR3 nucleotides read TGTGCCAGCAGGGGACAGGGCCAACAGCCCCAGCATTTT. Translating it yields CASRGQGQQPQHF.

This clone has only a few counts. CDR3 protein: CASSPYPGLAGVSEQFF. The CDR3 bases are TGTGCCAGCAGCCCATATCCGGGACTAGCGGGAGTCAGTGAGCAGTTCTTC. The V call is TRBV7-2, the J call TRBJ2-1; 14 bases fit TRBD2. CDR3 size: 17 residues. V lost 5 bases, J lost 9 bases, and 12 bases stayed unmatched. Germline V gives CDR1 SGHTA, CDR2 FQGNSA.

The V gene is TRBV4-2, the J gene TRBJ2-7, with D tentatively TRBD2 (6 bases). The V end lost 0 bases, the J end lost 4 bases, and 13 bases lay between the germline ends. Germline V gene lookup returns CDR1 LGHNA and CDR2 YNFKEQ. There are 15 residues in the CDR3. The CDR3 sequence is CASSQDAGPVYEQYF. CDR3 in DNA: TGTGCCAGCAGCCAAGACGCGGGACCAGTTTACGAGCAGTACTTC.

V usage is TRBV6-5 and J usage is TRBJ1-2; D is possibly TRBD1 (5 bases). Germline values: CDR1 MNHEY, CDR2 SVGAGI. The CDR3 covers 13 residues. V lost 5 bases, J lost 4 bases, and 11 bases lay in between. For the CDR3, the DNA is TGTGCCAGCAGTCCAGGGTCCCTCTATGGCTACACCTTC. Amino acid sequence: CASSPGSLYGYTF.

The chain has TRBV6-1 and TRBJ2-5; D is ambiguous. The CDR3 has 13 amino acids. In germline, CDR1 is MNHNS, CDR2 SASEGT. Deletions cut 6 bases from V and 3 bases from J, with 11 bases between. This CDR3 reads CASRARGEETQYF. The CDR3 coding sequence is TGTGCCAGCAGGGCCCGAGGAGAAGAGACCCAGTACTTC.

The chain has TRBV11-1 and TRBJ2-1; TRBD1 aligns across 7 bases. This CDR3 has 16 amino acids. Germline CDR1 reads SGHAT; CDR2 reads FQDESV (reference sequence). J was trimmed by 4 bases and V by 5 bases; bases with no gene match: 11. In DNA, the CDR3 is TGTGCCAGCAGCCCCCTGGTAGGGGGCGAATACAATGAGCAGTTCTTC. Translated, it gives CASSPLVGGEYNEQFF.

The rearrangement links TRBV6-5 to TRBJ1-1, with D unclear. Trimming removed 4 bases from V and 0 bases from J, with 9 bases in between. The CDR3 has 14 amino acids. Germline V gene sequence: CDR1 MNHEY, CDR2 SVGAGI. CDR3 sequence (DNA): TGTGCCAGCAGTTCTCCGGGGTTGAACACTGAAGCTTTCTTT. Translated: CASSSPGLNTEAFF.

This clone has just one count. This rearrangement joins TRBV6-6 to TRBJ2-7, with TRBD2 matching 7 bases. The CDR3 contains 13 residues. Germline CDR1 is MNHNY and CDR2 is SVGAGI (reference sequence). The trim removed 5 bases at V and 4 bases at J, leaving 5 bases unmatched. The CDR3 DNA reads as TGTGCCAGCAGTCGCCGGGACTATTACGAGCAGTACTTC. Amino acids: CASSRRDYYEQYF.

V and J are TRBV20-1 and TRBJ2-7, with no clear D. Germline CDR1 and CDR2: DFQATT and SNEGSKA (reference sequence). The CDR3 is made up of 11 amino acids. CDR3: CSVLFGYEQYF. For the CDR3, the DNA is TGCAGCGTTCTCTTCGGTTACGAGCAGTACTTC.

The CDR3 DNA is TGTGCCAGCAGCTTACTGTTGACTGAAGCTTTCTTT. Protein: CASSLLLTEAFF. The V call is TRBV7-9, the J call TRBJ1-1, with no clear D. The CDR3 is 12 residues long. Germline loops: CDR1 SEHNR, CDR2 FQNEAQ (reference sequence). V was shortened by 2 bases and J by 5 bases, with 6 bases between the two germline ends. Looking up the rest from reference TRBV7-9 and TRBJ1-1 gives the full variable domain: DTGVSQNPRHKITKRGQNVTFRCDPISEHNRLYWYRQTLGQGPEFLTYFQNEAQLEKSRLLSDRFSAERPKGSFSTLEIQRTEQGDSAMYLCASSLLLTEAFFGQGTRLTVV.

This rearrangement joins TRBV28 to TRBJ2-1, with D tentatively TRBD2 (5 bases). The CDR3 extends over 19 amino acids. Between the trimmed V and J ends, which lost 5 bases and 6 bases, there was a span of 29 bases. Per germline, CDR1 MDHEN and CDR2 SYDVKM. CDR3 sequence: CASSDPVGRALGSGNEQFF. The CDR3 DNA follows: TGTGCCAGCAGTGATCCCGTCGGGCGGGCCTTAGGGTCCGGCAATGAGCAGTTCTTC.

This chain links TRBV28 with TRBJ2-1, with D possibly being TRBD2 (7 bases). The CDR3 totals 16 residues. Germline V gene data show CDR1 as MDHEN and CDR2 as SYDVKM. Deletions cut 3 bases from V and 7 bases from J, with 19 bases between. The CDR3 here is CASSFLREGGGNEQFF. CDR3 coding DNA: TGTGCCAGCAGTTTCCTAAGGGAAGGGGGGGGTAATGAGCAGTTCTTC.